The subject of this entry is one TCR beta chain. The antigen is unknown. These data come from a study of beta chain features in type 1 diabetes. The study, taken as a whole, reports: Whether HLA type affects TCRB rearrangement stayed undetermined in the present work. The study found moderately but significantly shorter TCRB CDR3s in all four CD4+ subsets of Type 1 diabetes patients. Over-representation of high TCR-expressing cells was a possible consequence of cDNA sequencing.

Germline V gives CDR1 SGHVS, CDR2 FQNEAQ. The V end lost 0 bases, the J end lost 5 bases, and 7 bases lay between the germline ends. The CDR3 runs 13 residues. Isolated RNA was reverse transcribed in full, so expressed TCRB transcripts were sequenced. The table came from immunoSEQ multiplex PCR; TCRdb's copy has only in-frame clones and leaves some out. The table shows 640,000 or so clones, with over 12% occurring only once. Sort purity for all populations was recorded as exceeding 98%. This clonotype was obtained from a young man with type 1 diabetes. The sample consisted of naive CD4+ T cells from blood. The rearrangement joins TRBV7-8 to TRBJ1-1; no clear D. The CDR3 loop is CASSLAIGTEAFF. The CDR3 DNA reads TGTGCCAGCAGCTTAGCTATAGGGACTGAAGCTTTCTTT.